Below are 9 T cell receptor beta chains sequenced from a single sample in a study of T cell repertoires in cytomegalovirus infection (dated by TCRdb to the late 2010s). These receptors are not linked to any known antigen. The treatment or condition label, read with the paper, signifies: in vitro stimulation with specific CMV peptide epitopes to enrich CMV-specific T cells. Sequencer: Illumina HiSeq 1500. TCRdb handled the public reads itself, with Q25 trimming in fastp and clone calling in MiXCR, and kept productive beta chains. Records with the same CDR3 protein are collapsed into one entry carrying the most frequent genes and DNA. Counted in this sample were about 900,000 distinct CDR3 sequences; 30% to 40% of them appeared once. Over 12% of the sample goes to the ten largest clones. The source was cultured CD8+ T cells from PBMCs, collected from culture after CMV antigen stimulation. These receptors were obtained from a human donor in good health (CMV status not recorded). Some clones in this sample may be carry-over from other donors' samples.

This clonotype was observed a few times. CDR3 residues: CASTPRGVNEQFF. CDR3 in DNA: TGTGCCAGTACCCCTCGGGGAGTGAATGAGCAGTTCTTC. The chain links TRBV19 to TRBJ2-1; maybe TRBD2 (5 bases). V was trimmed by 7 bases and J by 7 bases, leaving 14 bases between them. The CDR3 contains 13 residues. The germline V gene encodes CDR1 LNHDA and CDR2 SQIVND (reference sequence).

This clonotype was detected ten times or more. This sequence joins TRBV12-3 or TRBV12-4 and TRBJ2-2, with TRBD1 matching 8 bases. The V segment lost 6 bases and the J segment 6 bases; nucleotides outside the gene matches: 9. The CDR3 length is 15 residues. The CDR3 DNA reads TGTGCCAGCAGGGGGGACAGGAACCCAGCCGGGGAGCTGTTTTTT. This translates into CASRGDRNPAGELFF.

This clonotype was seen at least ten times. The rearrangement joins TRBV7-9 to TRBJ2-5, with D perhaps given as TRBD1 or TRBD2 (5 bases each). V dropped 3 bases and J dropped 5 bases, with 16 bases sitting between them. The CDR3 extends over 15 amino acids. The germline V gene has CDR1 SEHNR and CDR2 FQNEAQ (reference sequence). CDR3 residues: CASSFGSRDRETQYF. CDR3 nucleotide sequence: TGTGCCAGCAGCTTCGGTAGCAGGGACCGGGAGACCCAGTACTTC.

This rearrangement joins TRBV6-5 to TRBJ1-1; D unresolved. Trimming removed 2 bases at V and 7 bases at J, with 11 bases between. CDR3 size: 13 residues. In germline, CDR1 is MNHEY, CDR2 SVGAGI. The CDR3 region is CASSYASDGEAFF. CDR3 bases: TGTGCCAGCAGTTACGCTTCAGACGGTGAAGCTTTCTTT.

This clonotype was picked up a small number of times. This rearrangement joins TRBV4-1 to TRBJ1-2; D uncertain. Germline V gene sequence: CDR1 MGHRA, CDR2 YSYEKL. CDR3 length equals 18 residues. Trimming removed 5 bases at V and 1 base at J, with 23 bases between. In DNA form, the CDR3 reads TGCGCCAGCAGCGAAGGATCGCCAGGAACCTTTGATAACTATGGCTACACCTTC. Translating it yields CASSEGSPGTFDNYGYTF.

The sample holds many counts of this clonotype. The CDR3 here is CASKIQGAAFF. The CDR3 bases are TGTGCCAGCAAAATACAGGGCGCGGCTTTCTTT. This sequence joins TRBV7-9 and TRBJ1-1, with D possibly matching TRBD1 (6 bases). Trimming pared 7 bases from V and 11 bases from J, leaving 14 bases between. Looked up from germline, CDR1 is SEHNR and CDR2 is FQNEAQ (reference sequence). The CDR3 runs to 11 residues.

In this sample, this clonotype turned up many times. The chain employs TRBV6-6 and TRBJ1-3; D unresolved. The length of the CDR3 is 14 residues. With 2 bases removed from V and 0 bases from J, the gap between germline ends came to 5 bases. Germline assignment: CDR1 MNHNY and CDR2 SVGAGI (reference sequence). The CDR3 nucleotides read TGTGCCAGCAGTTACCGGAGCTCTGGAAACACCATATATTTT. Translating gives CASSYRSSGNTIYF.

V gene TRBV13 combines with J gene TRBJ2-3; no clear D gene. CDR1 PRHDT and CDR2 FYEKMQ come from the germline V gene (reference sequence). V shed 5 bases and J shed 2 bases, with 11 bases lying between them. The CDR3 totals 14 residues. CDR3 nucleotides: TGTGCCAGCAGCGATGGACGGCCCACAGATACGCAGTATTTT. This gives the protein CASSDGRPTDTQYF.

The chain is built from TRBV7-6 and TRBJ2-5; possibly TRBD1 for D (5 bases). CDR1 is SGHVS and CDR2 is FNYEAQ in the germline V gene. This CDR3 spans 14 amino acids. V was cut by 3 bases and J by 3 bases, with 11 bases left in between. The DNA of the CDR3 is TGTGCCAGCAGCTTGGCGGCCAGGGAAGAGACCCAGTACTTC. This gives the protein CASSLAAREETQYF.